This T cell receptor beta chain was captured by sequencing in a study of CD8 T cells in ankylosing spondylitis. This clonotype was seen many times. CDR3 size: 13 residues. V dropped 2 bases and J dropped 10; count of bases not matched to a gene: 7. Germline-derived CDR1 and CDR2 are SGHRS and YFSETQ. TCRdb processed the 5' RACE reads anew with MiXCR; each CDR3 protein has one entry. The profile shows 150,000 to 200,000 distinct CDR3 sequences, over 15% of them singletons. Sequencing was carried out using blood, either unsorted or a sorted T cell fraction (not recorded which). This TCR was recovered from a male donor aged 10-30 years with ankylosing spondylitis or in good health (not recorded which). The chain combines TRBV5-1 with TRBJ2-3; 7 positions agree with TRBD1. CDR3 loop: CASSFNQGEPQYF. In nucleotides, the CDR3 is TGCGCCAGCAGCTTCAACCAGGGGGAGCCGCAGTATTTT.